Below are 22 T cell receptor beta chains sequenced from a single sample in a study of T-cell memory formation after mild COVID-19. Using its own MiXCR run on the 5' RACE reads, TCRdb lists one record per CDR3 protein. The sample records hundreds of thousands of distinct CDR3 sequences, roughly 25% being singletons. Sequencing was carried out using PBMCs or a T cell subset sorted from them (not recorded which). These receptors were obtained from an adult woman who had mild COVID-19 (a few samples of this study predate the infection). Cell type and time point are not known.

V usage is TRBV7-9 and J usage is TRBJ2-7; D call uncertain. This CDR3 has 13 residues. From germline, CDR1 is SEHNR and CDR2 FQNEAQ (reference sequence). V lost 7 bases and J 0 bases, leaving 10 bases between the germline ends. Here the CDR3 DNA reads TGTGCCAGCATCCCCAGCTCCTCCTACGAGCAGTACTTC. Its protein product is CASIPSSSYEQYF.

The table lists this clonotype with a few counts. This chain uses TRBV5-4 with TRBJ2-7; perhaps TRBD2 as D (7 bases). Germline assignment: CDR1 SGHNT and CDR2 YYREEE (reference sequence). The CDR3 length is 15 residues. V lost 3 bases and J 3 bases, leaving 16 bases between the germline ends. CDR3: CASSSGGGGFYEQYF. The DNA of the CDR3 is TGTGCCAGCAGCTCTGGAGGCGGGGGCTTCTACGAGCAGTACTTC.

In this sample, this clonotype turned up a few times. Here the CDR3 reads CASSYEGGTTGELFF. For the CDR3, the DNA is TGTGCCAGCAGCTACGAAGGGGGGACCACCGGGGAGCTGTTTTTT. The chain employs TRBV7-2 and TRBJ2-2; D is tentatively TRBD1 or TRBD2 (6 bases each). The CDR3 is made up of 15 amino acids. Trimming cost V 4 bases and J 4 bases, with 13 bases left between them. CDR1 is SGHTA and CDR2 is FQGNSA in the germline V gene.

This clonotype was recorded many times. The chain couples TRBV7-8 to TRBJ2-2, with D tentatively TRBD2 (5 bases). Looked up from germline, CDR1 is SGHVS and CDR2 is FQNEAQ. The CDR3 runs 14 residues. The ends were cut back, 5 bases at V and 1 base at J, with 8 bases in the middle. The chain's CDR3 is CASSPGVNTGELFF. In DNA form, the CDR3 reads TGTGCCAGCAGCCCCGGGGTGAACACCGGGGAGCTGTTTTTT.

This clonotype was picked up a small number of times. CDR3 region: CSARDFSGSSYEQYF. The CDR3 DNA reads as TGCAGTGCTAGAGACTTTAGCGGGAGCTCCTACGAGCAGTACTTC. V and J are TRBV20-1 and TRBJ2-7; TRBD2 matches 9 bases. J lost 0 bases, V lost 0 bases, and 3 bases had no gene match. Germline CDR1 and CDR2: DFQATT and SNEGSKA (reference sequence). The CDR3 consists of 15 residues.

The chain has TRBV24-1 and TRBJ2-2, with 10 bases fitting TRBD1. The CDR3 extends over 16 amino acids. Germline CDR1 reads KGHDR; CDR2 reads SFDVKD. V dropped 4 bases and J dropped 5; count of bases not matched to a gene: 6. In nucleotides, the CDR3 is TGTGCCACCAGTGACAGGGACAGGGGAAGGACCGGGGAGCTGTTTTTT. As protein: CATSDRDRGRTGELFF.

This clonotype was found a few times. This chain connects TRBV5-1 to TRBJ2-7; maybe TRBD1 (6 bases). Trimming took off 2 bases at V and 5 bases at J, with 14 bases between the two ends. Germline V gives CDR1 SGHRS, CDR2 YFSETQ. The CDR3 has 14 amino acids. The CDR3 bases are TGCGCCAGCAGCTTCCGACAGGTCTCTGACGAGCAGTACTTC. It translates to CASSFRQVSDEQYF.

The V call is TRBV29-1, the J call TRBJ2-1, with 12 bases matching TRBD2. The CDR3 totals 15 residues. Looked up from germline, CDR1 is SQVTM and CDR2 is ANQGSEA. J lost 4 bases, V lost 5 bases, and 6 bases had no gene match. The DNA of the CDR3 is TGCAGCGTTCTACCAGGACTAGCGGGATACAATGAGCAGTTCTTC. Its protein product is CSVLPGLAGYNEQFF.

This clonotype was found a few times. The gene calls are TRBV7-6 and TRBJ2-3; 12 bases match TRBD2. The junction had 17 bases not matched to a gene; V was cut back by 5 bases and J by 2 bases. Looked up from germline, CDR1 is SGHVS and CDR2 is FNYEAQ. The length of the CDR3 is 20 residues. The CDR3 sequence: CASSEHPTSGRANPTDTQYF. In nucleotides, the CDR3 is TGTGCCAGCAGCGAACACCCGACTAGCGGGAGAGCCAACCCCACAGATACGCAGTATTTT.

This clonotype was found a few times. The chain combines TRBV10-3 with TRBJ2-3, with D possibly being TRBD1 (6 bases). CDR1 and CDR2 from the germline V gene are ENHRY and SYGVKD. V lost 0 bases and J lost 3, with 16 bases in between. This CDR3 region has 17 residues. The CDR3 region has the DNA TGTGCCATCAGTGAGTCGGCAGGGGCCCTGAGAACAGATACGCAGTATTTT. Residues: CAISESAGALRTDTQYF.

This rearrangement joins TRBV7-9 to TRBJ2-7, with TRBD1 matching 10 bases. CDR3 length: 15 amino acids. The germline V gene encodes CDR1 SEHNR and CDR2 FQNEAQ (reference sequence). V was pared by 5 bases and J by 3 bases, with 7 bases of the junction left unmatched. The CDR3 region is CASSNPGQGSYEQYF. The CDR3 bases are TGTGCCAGCAGCAATCCGGGACAGGGGAGCTACGAGCAGTACTTC.

This chain uses TRBV2 with TRBJ1-1, with D uncertain. This CDR3 has 12 residues. The V gene's germline CDR1 is SNHLY and CDR2 FYNNEI. Trimming stripped 3 bases from V and 9 bases from J, with 11 bases between. The chain's CDR3 is CASSELQEKAFF. DNA of the CDR3: TGTGCCAGCAGTGAGTTGCAGGAGAAAGCTTTCTTT.

Only a few counts were recorded for this clonotype. The V and J genes are TRBV14 and TRBJ2-1; 7 bases map to TRBD1. The V and J ends lost 6 bases and 7 bases, in that order; junction bases with no gene match: 15. Germline V gene lookup returns CDR1 SGHDN and CDR2 FVKESK. The CDR3 consists of 16 residues. CDR3 bases: TGTGCCAGCAGTCTTTCCGGACAGGTAACGGGGAATGAGCAGTTCTTC. Translation: CASSLSGQVTGNEQFF.

The chain uses TRBV4-1 and TRBJ1-2; TRBD1 matches at 10 bases. The CDR3 loop spans 15 amino acids. The junction had 8 bases not matched to a gene; V was cut back by 3 bases and J by 7 bases. In germline, CDR1 is MGHRA, CDR2 YSYEKL. The CDR3 region has the DNA TGCGCCAGCAGCCATCCGAGGGGGGACAGGGGTGGCTACACCTTC. It is translated as CASSHPRGDRGGYTF.

This clonotype was seen a handful of times. The chain couples TRBV29-1 to TRBJ2-1; TRBD1 aligns across 8 bases. V was pared by 3 bases and J by 8 bases, with 9 bases of the junction left unmatched. The CDR3 length is 14 residues. Germline V CDR1 and CDR2: SQVTM, ANQGSEA. CDR3 sequence (DNA): TGCAGCGTTGAGGACAGGGAGATGTTGGATGAGCAGTTCTTC. This sequence encodes CSVEDREMLDEQFF.

The V gene is TRBV7-2, the J gene TRBJ2-3; D is unclear. The germline V gene has CDR1 SGHTA and CDR2 FQGNSA. This CDR3 is built from 14 residues. Trimming left V 2 bases short and J 3 bases short, with 9 bases between. In DNA, the CDR3 is TGTGCCAGCAGCTTATCTACCCTGACAGATACGCAGTATTTT. Translated, it gives CASSLSTLTDTQYF.

This clonotype turned up a few times. This chain uses TRBV7-6 with TRBJ2-1; TRBD2 matches 10 bases. Trimming took 5 bases from V and 5 from J; bases not matched to a gene: 6. Germline-derived CDR1 and CDR2 are SGHVS and FNYEAQ. The CDR3 is 15 amino acids. The CDR3 spells CASSPGTSEDNEQFF. CDR3 nucleotides: TGTGCCAGCAGCCCCGGGACTAGCGAGGACAATGAGCAGTTCTTC.

This chain joins TRBV12-3 or TRBV12-4 and TRBJ1-1, with D possibly being TRBD1 (6 bases). CDR3 length: 16 residues. The V end was cut by 5 bases, the J end by 0 bases, with 16 bases between. CDR3 loop: CASSPPGGPMNTEAFF. As DNA, the CDR3 is TGTGCCAGCAGTCCCCCGGGGGGGCCAATGAACACTGAAGCTTTCTTT.

Worth noting for this clonotype: One end of the junction is discordant with germline, which a read error may explain. The V call is TRBV29-1, the J call TRBJ2-7; D is undetermined. Germline assignment: CDR1 SQVTM and CDR2 ANQGSEA. CDR3 length: 13 residues. Here the CDR3 DNA reads TGCAGTGTTGCTACGCGTTTCACCTACGAGCAGTACTTC. This sequence encodes CSVATRFTYEQYF.

The rearrangement links TRBV20-1 to TRBJ2-1; 7 positions agree with TRBD2. The junction had 8 bases not matched to a gene; V was cut back by 3 bases and J by 6 bases. Germline CDR1 DFQATT, CDR2 SNEGSKA (reference sequence). The CDR3 contains 14 residues. The CDR3 is CSARASGIANEQFF. DNA for the CDR3: TGCAGTGCTAGGGCTAGCGGTATCGCCAATGAGCAGTTCTTC.

This rearrangement joins TRBV2 to TRBJ2-7; perhaps TRBD1 as D (5 bases). This CDR3 contains 13 residues. The V and J ends lost 11 bases and 0 bases respectively, with 14 bases between them. CDR1 is SNHLY, CDR2 FYNNEI, per germline. CDR3 sequence (DNA): TGTGCCTTTCAGGGTCACAGCTCCTACGAGCAGTACTTC. Its protein product is CAFQGHSSYEQYF. Complete variable domain (other parts from reference TRBV2 and TRBJ2-7): EPEVTQTPSHQVTQMGQEVILRCVPISNHLYFYWYRQILGQKVEFLVSFYNNEISEKSEIFDDQFSVERPDGSNFTLKIRSTKLEDSAMYFCAFQGHSSYEQYFGPGTRLTVT.

The chain is built from TRBV4-3 and TRBJ2-7; D perhaps matches TRBD2 (6 bases). CDR1 is LGHNA and CDR2 is YSLEER in the germline V gene. The CDR3 length is 16 residues. Trimming left V 4 bases short and J 3 bases short, with 19 bases between. The CDR3 region has the DNA TGCGCCAGCAGCCCCTGGACGCGAGGGGAGGTCTACGAGCAGTACTTC. This sequence encodes CASSPWTRGEVYEQYF.